The next 23 T cell receptor beta chains were all read from a single sample in a study of OX40 agonist ivuxolimab in advanced cancers. Generated by immunoSEQ multiplex PCR, the TCRdb table keeps only in-frame clones and is missing some. The top ten hold approximately 2.8% of the sample, which has some 64,000 clones, roughly 87% seen once. This specimen was CD4+ or CD8+ T cells sorted from blood, taken in a trial of the OX40 agonist ivuxolimab. These receptors were collected from an adult with an advanced solid tumor such as melanoma, head and neck, liver or kidney cancer.

V is TRBV6-1 and J is TRBJ1-1; no firm D call. This CDR3 region has 12 residues. Germline V lookup: CDR1 MNHNS, CDR2 SASEGT. V lost 2 bases and J 6 bases, leaving 7 bases between the germline ends. The CDR3 sequence: CASSEYKAEAFF. DNA for the CDR3: TGTGCCAGCAGTGAATATAAGGCTGAAGCTTTCTTT.

The genes are TRBV7-8 and TRBJ2-7, with D perhaps assigned TRBD1 or TRBD2 (7 bases each). The germline V and J ends were trimmed by 4 bases and 4 bases, with 14 bases remaining between them. The CDR3 consists of 14 residues. The germline V gene encodes CDR1 SGHVS and CDR2 FQNEAQ. The CDR3 DNA reads TGTGCCAGCAGCTCCGGGCAGGGGGGGTACGAGCAGTACTTC. The encoded protein is CASSSGQGGYEQYF.

This clone has ten or more counts. Relative to the germline gene, one junction end is altered; a read error may explain this. V and J are TRBV30 and TRBJ1-5; 9 nucleotides align to TRBD1. Germline CDR1 reads GTSNPN; CDR2 reads SVGIG (reference sequence). The CDR3 totals 15 residues. CDR3 residues: CAWDHRGHFNRPQHF. The CDR3 region has the DNA TGTGCCTGGGACCACAGGGGGCATTTTAATCGGCCCCAGCATTTT.

The chain links TRBV18 to TRBJ1-5; D is uncertain. The ends were cut back, 6 bases at V and 0 bases at J, with 9 bases in the middle. The CDR3 covers 14 residues. CDR1 is KGHSH, CDR2 LQKENI, per germline. CDR3 amino acids: CASSPENSNQPQHF. The CDR3, as DNA: TGTGCCAGCTCTCCCGAGAATAGCAATCAGCCCCAGCATTTT.

V usage is TRBV6-5 and J usage is TRBJ2-7; TRBD1 agrees at 12 bases. The germline V gene has CDR1 MNHEY and CDR2 SVGAGI. Losses at the gene ends were 5 bases for V and 5 bases for J; bases not matched to a gene: 7. The CDR3 consists of 15 residues. CDR3 in DNA: TGTGCCAGCAGTCAAACCGGGACAGGGGGCCACGAGCAGTACTTC. Translating it yields CASSQTGTGGHEQYF.

This chain uses TRBV18 with TRBJ2-5; no reliable D call. CDR3 length: 13 residues. The ends were cut back, 2 bases at V and 6 bases at J, with 10 bases in the middle. Germline CDR1 KGHSH, CDR2 LQKENI. This CDR3 reads CASSPGEGKTQYF. CDR3 DNA sequence: TGTGCCAGCTCACCAGGGGAAGGCAAGACCCAGTACTTC.

V and J are TRBV30 and TRBJ1-4; D uncertain. Trimming removed 1 base from V and 0 bases from J, with 9 bases in between. CDR1 and CDR2 (germline): GTSNPN, SVGIG (reference sequence). The CDR3 length is 15 residues. The DNA of the CDR3 is TGTGCCTGGAGTGCGGCCAGAGCAACTAATGAAAAACTGTTTTTT. It yields the protein CAWSAARATNEKLFF.

This sequence joins TRBV29-1 and TRBJ2-1; the match to TRBD1 covers 7 bases. CDR3 length: 14 residues. Germline V gene data show CDR1 as SQVTM and CDR2 as ANQGSEA. V gave up 6 bases and J gave up 0 bases; unmatched junction bases: 5. The CDR3, as DNA: TGCAGCGTAACGACAGGGTCCTCCTACAATGAGCAGTTCTTC. Residues: CSVTTGSSYNEQFF.

The rearrangement joins TRBV10-3 to TRBJ2-5; 7 bases map to TRBD1. The ends lost 3 bases at V and 2 bases at J; junction bases unmatched: 6. There are 15 residues in the CDR3. Germline V gene data show CDR1 as ENHRY and CDR2 as SYGVKD. CDR3 in DNA: TGTGCCATCAGTGACCCAGGGGGATTGCAAGAGACCCAGTACTTC. Its protein is CAISDPGGLQETQYF.

J is TRBJ2-7 and V is TRBV4-2; 10 nucleotides agree with TRBD2. The CDR3 length is 14 residues. In germline, CDR1 is LGHNA, CDR2 YNFKEQ. With V trimmed by 0 bases and J by 7 bases, 3 bases remained unmatched. The CDR3 sequence: CASSQEKLAGEQYF. The CDR3 DNA reads as TGTGCCAGCAGCCAAGAAAAACTAGCGGGGGAGCAGTACTTC.

This clone was seen a few times. The chain is built from TRBV4-3 and TRBJ2-5, with TRBD2 identical over 10 bases. CDR3 size: 17 residues. The V segment lost 4 bases and the J segment 5 bases; nucleotides outside the gene matches: 13. CDR1 and CDR2 from the germline V gene are LGHNA and YSLEER. The CDR3 loop is CASSPSGAGGPVETQYF. CDR3 coding DNA: TGCGCCAGCAGCCCCTCCGGAGCGGGAGGGCCCGTGGAGACCCAGTACTTC.

This clone was detected only a few times. The rearrangement links TRBV11-2 to TRBJ2-3; possibly TRBD1 or TRBD2 for D (6 bases each). There are 17 residues in the CDR3. CDR1 and CDR2 (germline): SGHAT, FQNNGV. Trimming shortened V by 1 base and J by 0 bases, and 14 bases separated the two germline ends. DNA for the CDR3: TGTGCCAGCAGCTTAGGGGGGGCTCCGGCTAGCACAGATACGCAGTATTTT. Its translation: CASSLGGAPASTDTQYF.

This clone was counted a single time. The chain carries TRBV19 and TRBJ1-2, with TRBD1 matching 9 bases. CDR3 size: 14 residues. After removal of 6 bases from V and 4 bases from J, the junction contained 6 bases not matched to a gene. The germline V gene encodes CDR1 LNHDA and CDR2 SQIVND (reference sequence). CDR3 in DNA: TGTGCCAGTAGCAAGGACAGGGGCGGCTATGGCTACACCTTC. Its translation is CASSKDRGGYGYTF. The whole variable domain, remainder taken from reference TRBV19 and TRBJ1-2, is DGGITQSPKYLFRKEGQNVTLSCEQNLNHDAMYWYRQDPGQGLRLIYYSQIVNDFQKGDIAEGYSVSREKKESFPLTVTSAQKNPTAFYLCASSKDRGGYGYTFGSGTRLTVV.

The chain joins TRBV30 to TRBJ1-2, with 8 bases identical to TRBD1. Germline trimming cut 0 bases from V and 2 bases from J; bases unmatched to any gene: 11. The length of the CDR3 is 17 residues. Germline-derived CDR1 and CDR2 are GTSNPN and SVGIG (reference sequence). The CDR3 is CAWSVANGQGKNYGYTF. In nucleotides, the CDR3 is TGTGCCTGGAGTGTTGCTAATGGACAGGGTAAAAACTATGGCTACACCTTC.

In this sample, this clone turned up a few times. The chain links TRBV29-1 to TRBJ2-1; unclear D gene. CDR1 and CDR2 from the germline V gene are SQVTM and ANQGSEA. V was shortened by 5 bases and J by 5 bases, with 19 bases between the two germline ends. This CDR3 spans 15 amino acids. The CDR3 coding sequence is TGCAGCGTTTCAGATTCTTTGGGGATCCACAATGAGCAGTTCTTC. It translates to CSVSDSLGIHNEQFF.

The chain joins TRBV11-2 to TRBJ2-3; D is ambiguous. This CDR3 spans 14 amino acids. Germline V gene lookup returns CDR1 SGHAT and CDR2 FQNNGV. Trimming stripped 5 bases from V and 4 bases from J, with 13 bases between. The CDR3 DNA reads as TGTGCCAGCAGCCTATGGACCGGCGCAGATACGCAGTATTTT. It yields the protein CASSLWTGADTQYF.

The chain has TRBV6-5 and TRBJ1-2; D possibly corresponds to TRBD1 (5 bases). With 0 bases removed from V and 8 bases from J, the gap between germline ends came to 19 bases. This CDR3 is built from 16 residues. The V gene's germline CDR1 is MNHEY and CDR2 SVGAGI. CDR3 nucleotide sequence: TGTGCCAGCAGTTACTCCAGGGCCGGGCAGGGCGGCGGCTACACCTTC. Its protein product is CASSYSRAGQGGGYTF.

The chain links TRBV18 to TRBJ2-5; D is possibly TRBD2 (6 bases). From germline, CDR1 is KGHSH and CDR2 LQKENI. Trimming removed 6 bases at V and 4 bases at J, with 15 bases between. CDR3 length: 14 amino acids. Here the CDR3 DNA reads TGTGCCAGCTCGCGGGACGCAGGAGGAGAGACCCAGTACTTC. It translates to CASSRDAGGETQYF.

This clone has a single count. The rearrangement joins TRBV19 to TRBJ2-2; possible D gene TRBD1, 6 bases. From germline, CDR1 is LNHDA and CDR2 SQIVND (reference sequence). Trimming stripped 9 bases from V and 4 bases from J, with 12 bases between. The CDR3 is 13 residues long. The CDR3 is CASQGHSTGELFF. In nucleotides, the CDR3 is TGTGCCAGCCAGGGACACTCCACCGGGGAGCTGTTTTTT.

The chain has TRBV9 and TRBJ2-7, with unresolved D. The V gene lost 4 bases and the J gene lost 5 bases, with 16 bases spanning the gap. CDR1 is SGDLS and CDR2 is YYNGEE in the germline V gene. The CDR3 length is 14 residues. CDR3 loop: CASSLGPKENEQYF. The CDR3, as DNA: TGTGCCAGCAGCCTAGGACCGAAGGAAAACGAGCAGTACTTC.

A remark on this clone: The sample carries other DNA sequences with the same CDR3. V usage is TRBV5-1 and J usage is TRBJ2-3; D not resolved. V was trimmed by 0 bases and J by 0 bases, leaving 5 bases between them. There are 14 residues in the CDR3. Germline V gene sequence: CDR1 SGHRS, CDR2 YFSETQ. CDR3 DNA: TGCGCCAGCAGCTTGGGGGAAAGCACAGATACGCAGTATTTT. Translation gives CASSLGESTDTQYF.

The genes are TRBV9 and TRBJ1-1, with 7 positions matching TRBD1. From germline, CDR1 is SGDLS and CDR2 YYNGEE. The CDR3 totals 14 residues. V dropped 4 bases and J dropped 0; count of bases not matched to a gene: 3. The chain's CDR3 is CASSSGQMNTEAFF. As DNA, the CDR3 is TGTGCCAGCAGCTCGGGACAGATGAACACTGAAGCTTTCTTT.

This clone was seen only once. The chain carries TRBV6-1 and TRBJ2-5; possibly TRBD2 for D (6 bases). This CDR3 has 14 amino acids. Germline CDR1 is MNHNS and CDR2 is SASEGT. Trimming cost V 7 bases and J 7 bases, with 19 bases left between them. CDR3 sequence (DNA): TGTGCCAGCAAGGACTACCCGGATCAGGGGACCCAGTACTTC. Protein product: CASKDYPDQGTQYF.